Following are 19 T cell receptor beta chains from one sample sequenced in a study of CD8 T cells in Susac syndrome. Random hexamers were used to reverse transcribe 0.5 to 1 ug of RNA. TCRdb re-called the immunoSEQ multiplex PCR reads through MiXCR, storing one row per CDR3 protein. The sample records 150,000 to 200,000 distinct CDR3 sequences, 90% to 95% being singletons. Sequenced: CD4+ T cells from PBMCs. These receptors all come from a human donor with multiple sclerosis.

In this sample, this clonotype turned up once. The V call is TRBV7-9, the J call TRBJ1-2, with D uncertain. The ends were cut back, 2 bases at V and 6 bases at J, with 10 bases in the middle. Looked up from germline, CDR1 is SEHNR and CDR2 is FQNEAQ (reference sequence). The CDR3 is 13 residues long. CDR3 in amino acids: CASSLQGNNGYTF. In DNA, the CDR3 is TGTGCCAGCAGCTTACAAGGGAACAATGGCTACACCTTC.

This clonotype was counted only a few times. The chain uses TRBV11-2 and TRBJ2-5; D is unclear. The germline gives CDR1 SGHAT, CDR2 FQNNGV. V lost 6 bases to trimming and J lost 2 bases, with 10 bases between them. The CDR3 extends over 13 amino acids. The CDR3 spells CASSRAIQETQYF. The CDR3 DNA reads as TGTGCCAGCAGTCGGGCGATACAAGAGACCCAGTACTTC.

The chain employs TRBV30 and TRBJ2-1, with 7 bases that match TRBD2. The germline V gene has CDR1 GTSNPN and CDR2 SVGIG (reference sequence). The CDR3 length is 20 residues. V shed 2 bases and J 7 bases; nucleotides not matched to a gene: 26. The CDR3 spells CAWSTLGGGTGRRSRNEQFF. As DNA, the CDR3 is TGTGCCTGGAGTACACTAGGTGGGGGGACCGGGAGGAGATCGAGGAATGAGCAGTTCTTC.

The chain employs TRBV20-1 and TRBJ1-4, with D perhaps TRBD1 (5 bases). CDR1 DFQATT and CDR2 SNEGSKA come from the germline V gene (reference sequence). The V and J ends lost 3 bases and 4 bases respectively, with 12 bases between them. This CDR3 region has 14 residues. CDR3 bases: TGCAGTGCTAGGGGGGACGCCGTTAATGAAAAACTGTTTTTT. It codes for CSARGDAVNEKLFF.

The chain has TRBV7-9 and TRBJ2-7; D is uncertain. Trimming pared 5 bases from V and 6 bases from J, leaving 8 bases between. This CDR3 has 11 residues. Germline-derived CDR1 and CDR2 are SEHNR and FQNEAQ (reference sequence). The CDR3, as DNA: TGTGCCAGCAGCGAGATGGGCGAGCAGTACTTC. It is translated as CASSEMGEQYF.

J is TRBJ2-2 and V is TRBV30, with a tentative D call TRBD1 (5 bases). The germline V and J ends were trimmed by 2 bases and 2 bases, with 15 bases remaining between them. This CDR3 spans 16 amino acids. Germline CDR1 and CDR2: GTSNPN and SVGIG (reference sequence). CDR3 bases: TGTGCCTGGAGTAAAGTTGGACACGAAAACACCGGGGAGCTGTTTTTT. This encodes CAWSKVGHENTGELFF.

This chain joins TRBV12-3 or TRBV12-4 and TRBJ2-7; TRBD2 might be the D (6 bases). With 6 bases removed from V and 0 bases from J, the gap between germline ends came to 12 bases. There are 14 residues in the CDR3. The CDR3 DNA reads TGTGCCAGCAGCACCGGGAGTTCCTCCTACGAGCAGTACTTC. This gives the protein CASSTGSSSYEQYF.

The J gene is TRBJ2-5, the V gene TRBV20-1; D remains unclear. The V end lost 6 bases, the J end lost 2 bases, and 16 bases lay between the germline ends. CDR1 and CDR2 from the germline V gene are DFQATT and SNEGSKA (reference sequence). The CDR3 runs to 14 residues. CDR3 sequence (DNA): TGCAGTGCCCACGGCGGCGGCCCTCAAGAGACCCAGTACTTC. Amino acids: CSAHGGGPQETQYF.

The chain uses TRBV5-1 and TRBJ1-1; TRBD1 agrees at 8 bases. CDR1 and CDR2 (germline): SGHRS, YFSETQ. The CDR3 totals 15 residues. Losses at the gene ends were 0 bases for V and 5 bases for J; bases not matched to a gene: 6. CDR3 protein: CASSLGQGARTEAFF. In DNA, the CDR3 is TGCGCCAGCAGCTTGGGGCAGGGGGCGAGAACTGAAGCTTTCTTT.

The rearrangement joins TRBV6-2 or TRBV6-3 to TRBJ1-2; possibly TRBD1 for D (6 bases). V was shortened by 6 bases and J by 8 bases, with 13 bases between the two germline ends. CDR1 and CDR2 from the germline V gene are MNHEY and SVGEGT. The CDR3 is made up of 12 amino acids. This chain's CDR3 is CASREQGPGYTF. DNA of the CDR3: TGTGCCAGCAGGGAACAGGGTCCCGGCTACACCTTC.

This clonotype has a single count. The chain has TRBV7-8 and TRBJ2-5; 10 bases are shared with TRBD1. There are 13 residues in the CDR3. Germline V gene data show CDR1 as SGHVS and CDR2 as FQNEAQ. Trimming took 4 bases from V and 7 from J; bases not matched to a gene: 3. In nucleotides, the CDR3 is TGTGCCAGCAGCTGGAGGGACAGGGGGACCCAGTACTTC. Protein: CASSWRDRGTQYF.

The rearrangement joins TRBV20-1 to TRBJ2-1; perhaps TRBD2 as D (6 bases). V was shortened by 6 bases and J by 5 bases, with 17 bases between the two germline ends. Germline V gene data show CDR1 as DFQATT and CDR2 as SNEGSKA (reference sequence). The length of the CDR3 is 14 residues. CDR3 in amino acids: CSAPSGGSNNEQFF. The CDR3 DNA reads TGCAGTGCCCCCAGTGGAGGGTCGAACAATGAGCAGTTCTTC.

The chain has TRBV12-3 or TRBV12-4 and TRBJ2-1; D ambiguous. The CDR3 spans 12 residues. V lost 6 bases and J 8 bases, leaving 11 bases between the germline ends. CDR3 protein: CASRFSDDEQFF. CDR3 sequence (DNA): TGTGCCAGCAGGTTTTCGGATGATGAGCAGTTCTTC.

The chain carries TRBV12-3 or TRBV12-4 and TRBJ2-7; possibly TRBD2 for D (6 bases). The V end was cut by 4 bases, the J end by 8 bases, with 15 bases between. There are 13 residues in the CDR3. The CDR3 reads CASSSPGTFKQYF. CDR3 nucleotides: TGTGCCAGCAGTTCACCGGGGACTTTCAAGCAGTACTTC.

The V gene is TRBV5-1, the J gene TRBJ2-1; tentatively, D is TRBD2 (7 bases). Per germline, CDR1 SGHRS and CDR2 YFSETQ. The V gene lost 4 bases and the J gene lost 5 bases, with 22 bases spanning the gap. CDR3 length equals 17 residues. CDR3 residues: CASSQRLTEGGHNEQFF. The CDR3, as DNA: TGCGCCAGCAGCCAAAGGCTGACCGAGGGGGGGCACAATGAGCAGTTCTTC. Full variable domain (rest looked up from reference TRBV5-1 and TRBJ2-1): KAGVTQTPRYLIKTRGQQVTLSCSPISGHRSVSWYQQTPGQGLQFLFEYFSETQRNKGNFPGRFSGRQFSNSRSEMNVSTLELGDSALYLCASSQRLTEGGHNEQFFGPGTRLTVL.

The chain is built from TRBV3-1 and TRBJ2-7; D perhaps matches TRBD1 (6 bases). Germline V lookup: CDR1 LGHDT, CDR2 YNNKEL (reference sequence). The V end was cut by 3 bases, the J end by 2 bases, with 11 bases between. This CDR3 is built from 14 residues. CDR3 sequence reads: CASSQVAGAYEQYF. The CDR3 DNA follows: TGTGCCAGCAGCCAGGTTGCAGGGGCCTACGAGCAGTACTTC.

The V call is TRBV12-5, the J call TRBJ2-7; D ambiguous. V was clipped by 9 bases and J by 3 bases, with 9 bases between them. The CDR3 spans 11 residues. CDR1 is LGHNT, CDR2 FRNRAP, per germline. The CDR3 DNA follows: TGTGCTAGCACTTTCTACTACGAGCAGTACTTC. Translating gives CASTFYYEQYF.

CDR3 bases: TGCAGCGTTCGAACAGGGGCTGGGACGAATGAGCAGTTCTTC. Residues: CSVRTGAGTNEQFF. This rearrangement joins TRBV29-1 to TRBJ2-1; 7 bases match TRBD1. The CDR3 covers 14 residues. From germline, CDR1 is SQVTM and CDR2 ANQGSEA. After removal of 5 bases from V and 7 bases from J, the junction contained 11 bases not matched to a gene.

The rearrangement uses TRBV27 and TRBJ2-2; D is unresolved. CDR3 size: 14 residues. Germline V gives CDR1 MNHEY, CDR2 SMNVEV (reference sequence). The ends were cut back, 10 bases at V and 7 bases at J, with 19 bases in the middle. The CDR3 spells CATEPWGSGGELFF. The CDR3 DNA reads TGTGCCACCGAGCCATGGGGTTCCGGCGGGGAGCTGTTTTTT.